These 23 T cell receptor beta chains share one sample of origin, sequenced in a study of shared clonotypes between healthy human individuals (dated by TCRdb to the early 2020s). The receptor library was made with the immunoSEQ multiplex PCR assay. This is the immuneACCESS table as TCRdb keeps it, with only in-frame sequences that have V and J called. A part of the clones is gone; compared with another copy, unresolved V genes explain less than half, and the rest is unexplained. The sample data list millions of clones, and 95% of these were observed just once. Clones ranked in the top ten supply 0.1% to 0.15% of the sample. The sample consisted of naive CD4+ T cells sorted from blood. The cell subset or site label for this specimen denotes: CD45RA+ positively selected. The receptors come from a man younger than 30 in good health.

The chain uses TRBV5-4 and TRBJ2-5; 14 bases fit TRBD2. Germline CDR1 and CDR2: SGHNT and YYREEE (reference sequence). The V gene end was trimmed by 4 bases and the J gene end by 4 bases; junction bases not matched to a gene: 6. The CDR3 runs to 16 residues. The CDR3 sequence is CASSPRGLAGGETQYF. Here the CDR3 DNA reads TGTGCCAGCAGCCCTCGCGGACTAGCGGGGGGAGAGACCCAGTACTTC.

The chain links TRBV2 to TRBJ1-1, with unresolved D. Trimming took 0 bases from V and 7 from J, leaving 12 bases between them. The germline V gene encodes CDR1 SNHLY and CDR2 FYNNEI. The length of the CDR3 is 14 residues. This chain's CDR3 is CASSEARSTDEAFF. The CDR3 nucleotides read TGTGCCAGCAGTGAAGCGAGATCGACGGATGAAGCTTTCTTT. Filled out from reference TRBV2 and TRBJ1-1, the complete variable domain reads EPEVTQTPSHQVTQMGQEVILRCVPISNHLYFYWYRQILGQKVEFLVSFYNNEISEKSEIFDDQFSVERPDGSNFTLKIRSTKLEDSAMYFCASSEARSTDEAFFGQGTRLTVV.

The chain combines TRBV10-2 with TRBJ2-1; D possibly uses TRBD1 or TRBD2 (6 bases each). Germline CDR1 and CDR2: WSHSY and SAAADI. The CDR3 extends over 15 amino acids. Trimming took off 0 bases at V and 4 bases at J, with 10 bases between the two ends. The CDR3: CASSESGGSYNEQFF. The CDR3 nucleotides are TGCGCCAGCAGTGAGTCAGGGGGGTCGTACAATGAGCAGTTCTTC.

The rearrangement links TRBV7-9 to TRBJ2-3; the D gene is possibly TRBD2 (6 bases). Germline CDR1 and CDR2: SEHNR and FQNEAQ (reference sequence). The V gene lost 5 bases and the J gene lost 4 bases, with 19 bases spanning the gap. The CDR3 is 16 amino acids. Here the CDR3 reads CASSLRPGTSADTQYF. Here the CDR3 DNA reads TGTGCCAGCAGCCTGAGGCCCGGGACTTCGGCAGATACGCAGTATTTT.

The rearrangement joins TRBV9 to TRBJ1-1; the match to TRBD1 covers 10 bases. V lost 3 bases to trimming and J lost 4 bases; unmatched junction nucleotides: 9. CDR3 length: 16 residues. CDR1 and CDR2 (germline): SGDLS, YYNGEE. This chain's CDR3 is CASSAHGTGDPTEAFF. As DNA, the CDR3 is TGTGCCAGCAGCGCACACGGGACAGGGGACCCCACTGAAGCTTTCTTT.

The chain recombines TRBV19 with TRBJ1-5; D is ambiguous. This CDR3 is 15 amino acids long. V was pared by 3 bases and J by 0 bases, with 9 bases between. CDR1 is LNHDA and CDR2 is SQIVND in the germline V gene (reference sequence). The DNA for the CDR3 is TGTGCCAGTAGTATCTTCCAGGCTAGCAATCAGCCCCAGCATTTT. It specifies CASSIFQASNQPQHF.

V is TRBV5-4 and J is TRBJ2-7; 10 bases match TRBD2. J was trimmed by 7 bases and V by 0 bases; bases with no gene match: 10. Germline CDR1 SGHNT, CDR2 YYREEE (reference sequence). The CDR3 runs to 16 residues. The CDR3, as DNA: TGTGCCAGCAGCTTGGCGGTAGCGGGAGGAGGTAGGGAGCAGTACTTC. This encodes CASSLAVAGGGREQYF.

The rearrangement links TRBV6-5 to TRBJ2-1; D is possibly TRBD2 (6 bases). CDR1 is MNHEY, CDR2 SVGAGI, per germline. This CDR3 contains 15 residues. Trimming cost V 1 base and J 4 bases, with 11 bases left between them. The CDR3 DNA reads as TGTGCCAGCAGTTACTATGCGGGACCATACAATGAGCAGTTCTTC. Translating gives CASSYYAGPYNEQFF.

The chain employs TRBV25-1 and TRBJ1-1; 8 bases map to TRBD1. With 4 bases clipped from V and 1 base from J, the junction kept 8 bases outside the gene matches. In germline, CDR1 is MGHDK, CDR2 SYGVNS. The CDR3 is 16 residues long. The CDR3 loop reads CASSGRTGKKNTEAFF. The CDR3 DNA reads TGTGCCAGCAGTGGAAGGACAGGGAAAAAGAACACTGAAGCTTTCTTT. The full variable domain, in which reference TRBV25-1 and TRBJ1-1 provide the parts outside the CDR3, is EADIYQTPRYLVIGTGKKITLECSQTMGHDKMYWYQQDPGMELHLIHYSYGVNSTEKGDLSSESTVSRIRTEHFPLTLESARPSHTSQYLCASSGRTGKKNTEAFFGQGTRLTVV.

To note about this clone: A much larger clone is a single base away; this may be a read error. The chain joins TRBV5-1 to TRBJ1-1; D is perhaps TRBD1 (5 bases). Germline CDR1 is SGHRS and CDR2 is YFSETQ. Trimming removed 4 bases from V and 1 base from J, with 8 bases in between. This CDR3 has 13 amino acids. The CDR3 region is CASSGGQNTEAFF. DNA of the CDR3: TGCGCCAGCAGCGGCGGACAGAACACTGAAGCTTTCTTT.

The V and J genes are TRBV7-6 and TRBJ1-4; 8 bases are a match to TRBD1. This CDR3 contains 14 residues. The V gene's germline CDR1 is SGHVS and CDR2 FNYEAQ. After removal of 2 bases from V and 8 bases from J, the junction contained 4 bases not matched to a gene. Here the CDR3 DNA reads TGTGCCAGCAGCTTACAGGGGGCCGAGGAAAAACTGTTTTTT. Amino acids: CASSLQGAEEKLFF.

Concerning this clone itself: Other DNA sequences from this sample encode an identical CDR3 as well. V and J are TRBV19 and TRBJ1-5; D unresolved. Germline V gene sequence: CDR1 LNHDA, CDR2 SQIVND (reference sequence). CDR3 length: 13 residues. Trimming took 6 bases from V and 0 from J, leaving 6 bases between them. The CDR3 sequence: CASRDTSNQPQHF. The CDR3 bases are TGTGCCAGTAGAGACACTAGCAATCAGCCCCAGCATTTT.

The V gene is TRBV6-5, the J gene TRBJ1-5; 9 positions match TRBD1. Per the germline V gene, CDR1 is MNHEY and CDR2 is SVGAGI. With 10 bases clipped from V and 1 base from J, the junction kept 2 bases outside the gene matches. The CDR3 is 13 residues long. Written as DNA, the CDR3 is TGTGCCACACAGGGGGCAAGCAATCAGCCCCAGCATTTT. As protein: CATQGASNQPQHF.

The V call is TRBV5-1, the J call TRBJ1-2; a weak D match, TRBD1 (6 bases). V was shortened by 4 bases and J by 6 bases, with 13 bases between the two germline ends. The CDR3 totals 13 residues. Germline V CDR1 and CDR2: SGHRS, YFSETQ. The CDR3 reads CASSPLQGHGYTF. CDR3 sequence (DNA): TGCGCCAGCAGCCCCTTACAGGGACATGGCTACACCTTC. The full variable domain, completed using reference TRBV5-1 and TRBJ1-2, is KAGVTQTPRYLIKTRGQQVTLSCSPISGHRSVSWYQQTPGQGLQFLFEYFSETQRNKGNFPGRFSGRQFSNSRSEMNVSTLELGDSALYLCASSPLQGHGYTFGSGTRLTVV.

This chain uses TRBV5-1 with TRBJ2-2; D gene uncertain. Trimming removed 4 bases at V and 0 bases at J, with 10 bases between. Germline V lookup: CDR1 SGHRS, CDR2 YFSETQ. This CDR3 spans 15 amino acids. The DNA for the CDR3 is TGCGCCAGCAGCCTCTTAACTACGAACACCGGGGAGCTGTTTTTT. It encodes CASSLLTTNTGELFF. Filled out from reference TRBV5-1 and TRBJ2-2, the complete variable domain reads KAGVTQTPRYLIKTRGQQVTLSCSPISGHRSVSWYQQTPGQGLQFLFEYFSETQRNKGNFPGRFSGRQFSNSRSEMNVSTLELGDSALYLCASSLLTTNTGELFFGEGSRLTVL.

The chain recombines TRBV28 with TRBJ1-6; a possible D gene is TRBD1 (6 bases). Germline assignment: CDR1 MDHEN and CDR2 SYDVKM. V was trimmed by 1 base and J by 10 bases, leaving 17 bases between them. This CDR3 region has 16 residues. The CDR3 region is CASSLSLVQGRSPLHF. The CDR3 bases are TGTGCCAGCAGTTTATCGTTGGTACAGGGTCGCTCACCCCTCCACTTT.

V is TRBV10-3 and J is TRBJ2-7, with D uncertain. The CDR3 spans 12 residues. Germline values: CDR1 ENHRY, CDR2 SYGVKD. V was trimmed by 1 base and J by 2 bases, leaving 3 bases between them. The CDR3 DNA follows: TGTGCCATCAGTGAGTTACCCTACGAGCAGTACTTC. It specifies CAISELPYEQYF.

The V and J genes are TRBV9 and TRBJ2-1, with 10 bases identical to TRBD2. J gave up 7 bases and V 0 bases, and 4 bases lay outside the gene matches. This CDR3 has 15 residues. CDR1 SGDLS and CDR2 YYNGEE come from the germline V gene. As DNA, the CDR3 is TGTGCCAGCAGCGTAGACAGAGCGGGAGGGAATGAGCAGTTCTTC. Encoded protein: CASSVDRAGGNEQFF.

CDR3 region: CASIQMNTEAFF. The CDR3 region has the DNA TGTGCCAGCATACAGATGAACACTGAAGCTTTCTTT. The chain uses TRBV6-1 and TRBJ1-1, with no clear D. The CDR3 consists of 12 residues. Deletions cut 7 bases from V and 0 bases from J, with 6 bases between. Per the germline V gene, CDR1 is MNHNS and CDR2 is SASEGT.

The V call is TRBV4-3, the J call TRBJ2-7; TRBD1 aligns across 10 bases. In germline, CDR1 is LGHNA, CDR2 YSLEER. This CDR3 comprises 15 residues. J lost 4 bases, V lost 3 bases, and 6 bases had no gene match. CDR3 protein: CASSHGGTGEYEQYF. CDR3 nucleotide sequence: TGCGCCAGCAGCCATGGAGGGACAGGGGAATACGAGCAGTACTTC.

This CDR3 is CASSPPGAYYEQYF. CDR3 in DNA: TGTGCCAGCAGCCCCCCAGGGGCTTACTACGAGCAGTACTTC. The J gene is TRBJ2-7, the V gene TRBV7-6; perhaps TRBD1 as D (6 bases). The CDR3 sequence is 14 residues long. The V gene's germline CDR1 is SGHVS and CDR2 FNYEAQ. V gave up 5 bases and J gave up 3 bases, with 14 bases separating them.

This rearrangement joins TRBV7-9 to TRBJ2-7, with 9 positions matching TRBD1. V was pared by 4 bases and J by 5 bases, with 9 bases of the junction left unmatched. The CDR3 runs to 15 residues. Germline-derived CDR1 and CDR2 are SEHNR and FQNEAQ (reference sequence). The CDR3 DNA sequence: TGTGCCAGCAGCTCATACCGGGACAGGGACCACGAGCAGTACTTC. Its translation is CASSSYRDRDHEQYF. Filled out from reference TRBV7-9 and TRBJ2-7, the complete variable domain reads DTGVSQNPRHKITKRGQNVTFRCDPISEHNRLYWYRQTLGQGPEFLTYFQNEAQLEKSRLLSDRFSAERPKGSFSTLEIQRTEQGDSAMYLCASSSYRDRDHEQYFGPGTRLTVT.

About this clone: Additional DNA sequences in this sample encode the identical CDR3. The gene calls are TRBV2 and TRBJ2-2; no clear D. The CDR3 length is 11 residues. Deletions cut 6 bases from V and 5 bases from J, with 4 bases between. The germline CDR1 and CDR2 sequences are SNHLY and FYNNEI. The CDR3 spells CASSTTGELFF. DNA for the CDR3: TGTGCCAGCAGCACTACCGGGGAGCTGTTTTTT.